This TCR beta chain was sequenced during a study of CD8 T cells in Susac syndrome. Random hexamers primed reverse transcription of about 0.45 to 1 ug RNA. Amplification of TCR beta CDR3 used immunoSEQ multiplex PCR across 54 Vbeta and 13 Jbeta. TCRdb independently ran MiXCR on the immunoSEQ multiplex PCR reads; one entry per CDR3 protein. The data contain fewer than 35,000 distinct CDR3 sequences, roughly 92% of them singletons. TCR beta from blood CD8+ and CD4+ T cells was sequenced. As controls, healthy donors matched for age and sex were used. Negative isolation was used for CD8+ and CD4+ T cells, and FACS enrichment was applied to TEMRA cells. V lost 6 bases, J lost 2 bases, and 20 bases stayed unmatched. There are 18 residues in the CDR3. Germline V lookup: CDR1 SQVTM, CDR2 ANQGSEA.

Sequences were obtained from CD8+ T cells from PBMCs. The rearrangement links TRBV29-1 to TRBJ2-3; the match to TRBD1 covers 7 bases. The origin of this receptor is a human donor in good health. The CDR3 reads CSVAAPGGRGLITDTQYF. Here the CDR3 DNA reads TGCAGCGTCGCCGCCCCAGGGGGTAGAGGCCTAATCACAGATACGCAGTATTTT.